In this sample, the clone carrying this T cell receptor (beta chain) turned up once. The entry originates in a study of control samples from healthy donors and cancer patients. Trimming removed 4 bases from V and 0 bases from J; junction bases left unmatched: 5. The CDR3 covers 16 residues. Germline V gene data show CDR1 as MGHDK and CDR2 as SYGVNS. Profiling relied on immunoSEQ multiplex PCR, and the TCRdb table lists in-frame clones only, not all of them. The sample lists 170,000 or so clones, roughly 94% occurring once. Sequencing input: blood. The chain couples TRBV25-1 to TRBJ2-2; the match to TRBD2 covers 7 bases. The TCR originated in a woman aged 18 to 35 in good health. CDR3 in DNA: TGTGCCAGCAGTGGGGCTAGCGGAGCGAACACCGGGGAGCTGTTTTTT. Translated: CASSGASGANTGELFF.